Reported below is one TCR beta chain. No antigen is known for it. V dropped 4 bases and J dropped 5; count of bases not matched to a gene: 3. There are 13 residues in the CDR3. From germline, CDR1 is SGHNT and CDR2 YENEEA. This table comes from immunoSEQ multiplex PCR, and its TCRdb copy is limited to in-frame clones, with some not included. The profile shows around 170,000 clones, around nine tenths of them singletons. These data are taken from a study of T cell responses to AZD1222 COVID-19 vaccine. The study's findings and limits: Among the donors, most were white British and more were female, and clonal diversity was possibly underestimated. Reportedly, nearly half the spike-specific TCRs target unmutated variant regions. Scientists sampled the repertoires only once the peak T cell response had passed.

The source of this sequence is an adult in good health. This sequence joins TRBV11-3 and TRBJ2-7; 9 nucleotides agree with TRBD1. Material: peripheral blood, obtained on day 0 of AZD1222 vaccination. The CDR3 loop is CASSSDRGHEQYF. The CDR3 bases are TGTGCCAGCAGCTCGGACAGGGGCCACGAGCAGTACTTC. The whole variable domain, remainder taken from reference TRBV11-3 and TRBJ2-7, is EAGVVQSPRYKIIEKKQPVAFWCNPISGHNTLYWYLQNLGQGPELLIRYENEEAVDDSQLPKDRFSAERLKGVDSTLKIQPAELGDSAVYLCASSSDRGHEQYFGPGTRLTVT.